What follows are 17 T cell receptor beta chains derived from one specimen sequenced in a study of cytomegalovirus exposure and HLA in healthy donors. PCR employed 60 Vbeta and 13 Jbeta primers. The repertoire was sequenced with immunoSEQ multiplex PCR; TCRdb's copy has only in-frame clones and lacks some. Of about 52,000 clones listed, approximately 52% were seen once; the top ten hold about an eighth. Sequencing was performed on PBMCs. The receptors originated from a human donor in good health.

In its sample, this clone was seen a few times. The V and J genes are TRBV5-6 and TRBJ1-5; TRBD1 matches at 9 bases. The germline gives CDR1 SGHDT, CDR2 YYEEEE. This CDR3 is built from 14 residues. The V gene end was trimmed by 3 bases and the J gene end by 8 bases; junction bases not matched to a gene: 6. The CDR3: CASSSTGGREPQHF. In DNA form, the CDR3 reads TGTGCCAGCAGCTCCACAGGGGGCCGGGAGCCCCAGCATTTT.

This clone has only one observation. The J gene is TRBJ2-5, the V gene TRBV9; 8 bases are shared with TRBD1. Germline V gene lookup returns CDR1 SGDLS and CDR2 YYNGEE. The V segment lost 0 bases and the J segment 5 bases; nucleotides outside the gene matches: 12. The CDR3 is 17 residues long. The CDR3 nucleotides read TGTGCCAGCAGCGTAGCCAGCCCTGGACAGGGACTGGAGACCCAGTACTTC. Its protein is CASSVASPGQGLETQYF. The whole variable domain, filled in from reference TRBV9 and TRBJ2-5, reads DSGVTQTPKHLITATGQRVTLRCSPRSGDLSVYWYQQSLDQGLQFLIQYYNGEERAKGNILERFSAQQFPDLHSELNLSSLELGDSALYFCASSVASPGQGLETQYFGPGTRLLVL.

This clone has only one observation. V and J are TRBV29-1 and TRBJ1-2, with 7 bases that match TRBD1. Trimming took 3 bases from V and 10 from J; bases not matched to a gene: 2. Germline CDR1 is SQVTM and CDR2 is ANQGSEA. The CDR3 length is 10 residues. The CDR3: CSVEQGDYTF. The DNA for the CDR3 is TGCAGCGTTGAGCAGGGGGACTACACCTTC. The whole variable domain, remainder taken from reference TRBV29-1 and TRBJ1-2, is SAVISQKPSRDICQRGTSLTIQCQVDSQVTMMFWYRQQPGQSLTLIATANQGSEATYESGFVIDKFPISRPNLTFSTLTVSNMSPEDSSIYLCSVEQGDYTFGSGTRLTVV.

This clone came up a few times. V usage is TRBV14 and J usage is TRBJ1-1; D unresolved. V lost 4 bases to trimming and J lost 0 bases, with 18 bases between them. Per the germline V gene, CDR1 is SGHDN and CDR2 is FVKESK. The CDR3 runs to 17 residues. This CDR3 is CASSPGPGTTMNTEAFF. For the CDR3, the DNA is TGTGCCAGCAGCCCTGGACCAGGAACGACTATGAACACTGAAGCTTTCTTT.

The chain employs TRBV19 and TRBJ2-6; possible D gene TRBD2, 6 bases. The CDR3 is 17 residues long. Germline CDR1 and CDR2: LNHDA and SQIVND (reference sequence). V lost 6 bases and J 0 bases, leaving 15 bases between the germline ends. The CDR3 region is CASRPGTANSGANVLTF. The CDR3 DNA follows: TGTGCCAGTAGGCCAGGGACTGCGAACTCTGGGGCCAACGTCCTGACTTTC. Combining the CDR3 with reference TRBV19 and TRBJ2-6 gives the whole variable domain DGGITQSPKYLFRKEGQNVTLSCEQNLNHDAMYWYRQDPGQGLRLIYYSQIVNDFQKGDIAEGYSVSREKKESFPLTVTSAQKNPTAFYLCASRPGTANSGANVLTFGAGSRLTVL.

The rearrangement joins TRBV27 to TRBJ1-1; 12 nucleotides match TRBD1. CDR3 length equals 15 residues. The V gene's germline CDR1 is MNHEY and CDR2 SMNVEV (reference sequence). Trimming at V came to 8 bases and at J to 11 bases, leaving 15 bases not matched to a gene. CDR3 nucleotides: TGTGCCAGCCGAGGGTCGGGGACAGGGGGCGCTTTTGCTTTCTTT. Protein: CASRGSGTGGAFAFF.

A few counts support this clone. The chain joins TRBV5-6 to TRBJ1-5; D uncertain. This CDR3 region has 14 residues. Germline CDR1 reads SGHDT; CDR2 reads YYEEEE. V gave up 0 bases and J gave up 7 bases, with 11 bases separating them. The CDR3 is CASSLDSGGQPQHF. The CDR3 coding sequence is TGTGCCAGCAGCTTGGATTCAGGCGGGCAGCCCCAGCATTTT.

The chain combines TRBV15 with TRBJ2-7, with D perhaps TRBD2 (5 bases). This CDR3 region has 16 residues. Trimming removed 3 bases from V and 0 bases from J, with 15 bases in between. CDR1 is LNHNV, CDR2 YYDKDF, per germline (reference sequence). The CDR3 reads CATSSRGLIDSYEQYF. The CDR3 coding sequence is TGTGCCACCAGCAGCCGAGGACTGATCGACTCCTACGAGCAGTACTTC.

The V and J genes are TRBV7-3 and TRBJ1-2, with D possibly TRBD1 on 5 matching bases. The CDR3 covers 15 residues. Germline values: CDR1 SGHTA, CDR2 FQGTGA. The V gene lost 5 bases and the J gene lost 2 bases, with 15 bases spanning the gap. The CDR3 reads CASSPAGDGNYGYTF. CDR3 DNA: TGTGCCAGCAGCCCCGCGGGGGACGGCAACTATGGCTACACCTTC.

The chain combines TRBV27 with TRBJ2-1; 11 nucleotides align to TRBD2. Germline loops: CDR1 MNHEY, CDR2 SMNVEV (reference sequence). The CDR3 runs to 15 residues. Trimming took 5 bases from V and 6 from J; bases not matched to a gene: 6. Written as DNA, the CDR3 is TGTGCCAGCAGTCTTACTAGCGGGGGATTCAATGAGCAGTTCTTC. It specifies CASSLTSGGFNEQFF.

This chain links TRBV30 with TRBJ1-2; 7 bases match TRBD1. V lost 8 bases, J lost 7 bases, and 16 bases stayed unmatched. The CDR3 spans 14 residues. The germline V gene encodes CDR1 GTSNPN and CDR2 SVGIG (reference sequence). DNA of the CDR3: TGTGCCCTCACACCAAACAGGGGAGGCGGTGGCTACACCTTC. It is translated as CALTPNRGGGGYTF. Using reference TRBV30 and TRBJ1-2 for the parts outside the CDR3, the full variable domain is SQTIHQWPATLVQPVGSPLSLECTVEGTSNPNLYWYRQAAGRGLQLLFYSVGIGQISSEVPQNLSASRPQDRQFILSSKKLLLSDSGFYLCALTPNRGGGGYTFGSGTRLTVV.

The CDR3 nucleotides read TGTGCCAGCAGCGGGCGAGGGGGGGCCTCCAATGAGCAGTTCTTC. It translates to CASSGRGGASNEQFF. This chain connects TRBV9 to TRBJ2-1; a weak D match, TRBD2 (7 bases). Germline loops: CDR1 SGDLS, CDR2 YYNGEE. This CDR3 comprises 15 residues. V was pared by 3 bases and J by 6 bases, with 16 bases between.

J is TRBJ2-3 and V is TRBV7-8; TRBD2 matches at 10 bases. This CDR3 comprises 14 residues. V was pared by 5 bases and J by 6 bases, with 5 bases of the junction left unmatched. CDR1 and CDR2 from the germline V gene are SGHVS and FQNEAQ. The CDR3, as DNA: TGTGCCAGCAGCATACTTAGCGGGGGGGATACGCAGTATTTT. Translation: CASSILSGGDTQYF.

This clone has just one count. The genes are TRBV18 and TRBJ1-6, with TRBD1 identical over 8 bases. The V gene's germline CDR1 is KGHSH and CDR2 LQKENI. The CDR3 is 16 residues long. J lost 5 bases, V lost 4 bases, and 7 bases had no gene match. The CDR3 reads CASSRAVGQDNSPLHF. The CDR3, as DNA: TGTGCCAGCTCACGGGCCGTGGGACAGGATAATTCACCCCTCCACTTT. The full variable domain, with the rest looked up from reference TRBV18 and TRBJ1-6, is NAGVMQNPRHLVRRRGQEARLRCSPMKGHSHVYWYRQLPEEGLKFMVYLQKENIIDESGMPKERFSAEFPKEGPSILRIQQVVRGDSAAYFCASSRAVGQDNSPLHFGNGTRLTVT.

The V gene is TRBV7-2, the J gene TRBJ2-7; no reliable D call. This CDR3 has 14 amino acids. V lost 0 bases, J lost 0 bases, and 6 bases lay in between. CDR1 SGHTA and CDR2 FQGNSA come from the germline V gene. The CDR3 DNA is TGTGCCAGCAGCTTAGCCCGGAGCTCCTACGAGCAGTACTTC. Residues: CASSLARSSYEQYF.

This clone was seen only a few times. The CDR3 protein is CASSNRGRGPGEQFF. CDR3 sequence (DNA): TGTGCCAGCAGCAACCGGGGAAGGGGGCCGGGAGAGCAGTTCTTC. This chain uses TRBV7-2 with TRBJ2-1, with 7 bases identical to TRBD1. This CDR3 comprises 15 residues. The V gene's germline CDR1 is SGHTA and CDR2 FQGNSA. Unmatched junction bases numbered 14, after V lost 5 bases and J lost 10 bases.

This clone showed up just once. This chain uses TRBV10-3 with TRBJ1-1; D gene ambiguous. The germline V gene has CDR1 ENHRY and CDR2 SYGVKD. This CDR3 has 13 residues. Deletions cut 5 bases from V and 1 base from J, with 8 bases between. In DNA form, the CDR3 reads TGTGCCATCAGTACAGACCCGAACACTGAAGCTTTCTTT. Its translation is CAISTDPNTEAFF.